The 6 T cell receptor beta chains presented below share a single source sample, sequenced in a study of spatial heterogeneity in lung cancer. TCRdb re-called the 5' RACE reads with MiXCR, one entry per CDR3 protein. The data contain over 2,500 distinct CDR3 sequences, about 29% of them seen just once; the ten biggest clones take up 38%. Sample time point: sample taken at primary tumor resection. Tumor, nontumor lung or frozen PBMC supplied whole RNA, sequenced without sorting. The material was PBMCs, obtained at surgery. These receptor sequences come from a female donor with early-stage non-small cell lung cancer.

Remarks on this clonotype: At one boundary the junction diverges from the germline segment, which might be a read error. This beta chain is an off-target read within a library intended for alpha chains, so its frequency means little. The chain is built from TRBV30 and TRBJ2-5; D is perhaps TRBD1 or TRBD2 (5 bases each). The germline V gene encodes CDR1 GTSNPN and CDR2 SVGIG (reference sequence). The length of the CDR3 is 14 residues. CDR3: CAWSWDHHEETQYF. DNA for the CDR3: TGTGCCTGGAGCTGGGACCACCACGAAGAAACCCAGTACTTC.

By its share, this clonotype is medium-sized (0.01 to 0.1%). This beta chain is a stray sequence in a library constructed for alpha chains; its clone size is not meaningful. The V and J genes are TRBV19 and TRBJ2-1; D may correspond to TRBD1 or TRBD2 (6 bases each). This CDR3 contains 17 residues. The germline CDR1 and CDR2 sequences are LNHDA and SQIVND (reference sequence). V lost 1 base, J lost 8 bases, and 21 bases lay in between. The CDR3 region is CASSIGILGGPADEQFF. Here the CDR3 DNA reads TGTGCCAGTAGTATAGGGATCTTGGGGGGCCCCGCGGATGAGCAGTTCTTC.

Comments on this clonotype: This beta chain is a stray read from a library made for alpha chains; its abundance is not meaningful. V usage is TRBV4-1 and J usage is TRBJ2-4; tentatively, D is TRBD1 (6 bases). This CDR3 is built from 16 residues. Germline values: CDR1 MGHRA, CDR2 YSYEKL. V lost 4 bases, J lost 7 bases, and 20 bases lay in between. The CDR3 DNA reads as TGCGCCAGCAGCCCGCTTGGGGGCAGTCCTACGAACATTCAGTACTTC. Its translation: CASSPLGGSPTNIQYF.

A note on this clonotype: This beta chain is an off-target read within a library intended for alpha chains, so its frequency means little. This chain connects TRBV18 to TRBJ2-4; tentatively, D is TRBD2 (6 bases). Germline CDR1 and CDR2: KGHSH and LQKENI. V was clipped by 3 bases and J by 7 bases, with 10 bases between them. The CDR3 runs to 13 residues. The CDR3 region has the DNA TGTGCCAGCTCACCCCCCCGGGGGAACATTCAGTACTTC. It yields the protein CASSPPRGNIQYF.

A word on this clonotype: This beta chain represents an off-target read in a library built for alpha chains; its size is of limited meaning. The V gene is TRBV11-2, the J gene TRBJ1-2; a possible D gene is TRBD1 (5 bases). CDR1 and CDR2 (germline): SGHAT, FQNNGV. V was clipped by 0 bases and J by 8 bases, with 13 bases between them. The CDR3 sequence is 14 residues long. In DNA, the CDR3 is TGTGCCAGCAGCTTAGACAGGCGGAAGGGGGGCTACACCTTC. It encodes CASSLDRRKGGYTF.

Worth noting for this clonotype: Within a library made for alpha chains, this beta chain is off target, and its count is uninformative. The chain carries TRBV20-1 and TRBJ2-5; TRBD2 aligns across 7 bases. The CDR3 is 13 amino acids. V shed 3 bases and J 2 bases; nucleotides not matched to a gene: 3. Germline V gene sequence: CDR1 DFQATT, CDR2 SNEGSKA (reference sequence). CDR3 DNA: TGCAGTGCTAGCGGGGGGAATCAAGAGACCCAGTACTTC. This encodes CSASGGNQETQYF.